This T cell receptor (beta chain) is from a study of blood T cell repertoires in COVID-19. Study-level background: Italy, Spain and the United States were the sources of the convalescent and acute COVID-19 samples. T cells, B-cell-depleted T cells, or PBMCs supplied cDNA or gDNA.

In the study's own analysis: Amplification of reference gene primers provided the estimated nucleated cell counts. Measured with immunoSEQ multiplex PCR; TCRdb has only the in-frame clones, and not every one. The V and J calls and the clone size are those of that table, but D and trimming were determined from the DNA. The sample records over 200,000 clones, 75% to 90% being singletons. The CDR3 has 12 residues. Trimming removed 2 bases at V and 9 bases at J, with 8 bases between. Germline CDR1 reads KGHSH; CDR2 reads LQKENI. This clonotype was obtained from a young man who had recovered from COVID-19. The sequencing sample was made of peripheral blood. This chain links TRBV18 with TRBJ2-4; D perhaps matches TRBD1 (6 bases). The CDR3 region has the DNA TGTGCCAGCTCACCAGGGGGCGGCATTCAGTACTTC. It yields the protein CASSPGGGIQYF.